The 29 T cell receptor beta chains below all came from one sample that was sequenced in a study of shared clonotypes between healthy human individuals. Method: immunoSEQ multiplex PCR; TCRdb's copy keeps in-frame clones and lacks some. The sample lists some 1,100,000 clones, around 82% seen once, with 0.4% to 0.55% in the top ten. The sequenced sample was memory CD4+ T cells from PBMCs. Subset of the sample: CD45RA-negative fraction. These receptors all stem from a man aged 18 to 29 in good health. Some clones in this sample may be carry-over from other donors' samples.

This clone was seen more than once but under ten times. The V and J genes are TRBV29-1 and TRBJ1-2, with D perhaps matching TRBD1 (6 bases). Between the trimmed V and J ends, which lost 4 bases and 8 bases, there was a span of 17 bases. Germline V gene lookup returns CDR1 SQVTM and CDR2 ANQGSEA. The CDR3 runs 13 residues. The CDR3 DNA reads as TGCAGCGTTGGTCTAATACAGGGACGAGGCTACACCTTC. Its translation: CSVGLIQGRGYTF.

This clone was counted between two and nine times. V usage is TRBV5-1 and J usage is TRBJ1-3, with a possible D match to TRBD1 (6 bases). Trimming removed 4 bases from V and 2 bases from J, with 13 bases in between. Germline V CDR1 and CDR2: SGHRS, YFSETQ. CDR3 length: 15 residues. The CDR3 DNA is TGCGCCAGCAGCCGTACAGGGAACACTGGAAACACCATATATTTT. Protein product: CASSRTGNTGNTIYF.

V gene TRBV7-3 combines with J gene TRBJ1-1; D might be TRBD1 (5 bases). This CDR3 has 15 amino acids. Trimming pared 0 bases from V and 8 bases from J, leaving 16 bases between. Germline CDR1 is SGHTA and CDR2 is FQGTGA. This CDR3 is CASSLTGTLSAEAFF. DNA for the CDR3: TGTGCCAGCAGCTTAACCGGGACTCTTAGCGCAGAAGCTTTCTTT.

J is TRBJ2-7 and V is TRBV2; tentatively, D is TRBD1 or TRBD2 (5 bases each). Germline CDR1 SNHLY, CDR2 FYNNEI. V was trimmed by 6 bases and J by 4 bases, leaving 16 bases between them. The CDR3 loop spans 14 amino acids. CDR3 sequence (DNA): TGTGCCAGCAGGGATAACCTGGGACCATACGAGCAGTACTTC. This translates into CASRDNLGPYEQYF.

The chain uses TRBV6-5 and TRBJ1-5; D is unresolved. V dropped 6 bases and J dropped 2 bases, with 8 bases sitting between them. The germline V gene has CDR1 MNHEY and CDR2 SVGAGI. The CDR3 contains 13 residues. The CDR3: CASREYGNQPQHF. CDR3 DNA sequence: TGTGCCAGCAGGGAGTACGGCAATCAGCCCCAGCATTTT.

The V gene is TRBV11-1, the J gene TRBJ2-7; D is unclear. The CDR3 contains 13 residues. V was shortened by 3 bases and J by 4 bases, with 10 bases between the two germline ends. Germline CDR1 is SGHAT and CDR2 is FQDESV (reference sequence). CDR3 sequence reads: CASSFNTEYEQYF. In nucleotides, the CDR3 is TGTGCCAGCAGCTTCAACACGGAATACGAGCAGTACTTC.

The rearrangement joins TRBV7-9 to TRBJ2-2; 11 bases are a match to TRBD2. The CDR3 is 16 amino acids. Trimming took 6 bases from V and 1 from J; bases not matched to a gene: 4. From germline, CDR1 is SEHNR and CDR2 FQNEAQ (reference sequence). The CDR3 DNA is TGTGCCAGCAGGAGGGGACTAGCGGAGAACACCGGGGAGCTGTTTTTT. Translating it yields CASRRGLAENTGELFF.

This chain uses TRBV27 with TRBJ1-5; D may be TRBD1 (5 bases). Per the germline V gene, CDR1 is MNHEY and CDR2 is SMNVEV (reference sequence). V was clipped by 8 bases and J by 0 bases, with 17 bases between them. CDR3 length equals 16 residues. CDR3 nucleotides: TGTGCCAGCTCCCTGGGGGGACCTTATAGCAATCAGCCCCAGCATTTT. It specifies CASSLGGPYSNQPQHF.

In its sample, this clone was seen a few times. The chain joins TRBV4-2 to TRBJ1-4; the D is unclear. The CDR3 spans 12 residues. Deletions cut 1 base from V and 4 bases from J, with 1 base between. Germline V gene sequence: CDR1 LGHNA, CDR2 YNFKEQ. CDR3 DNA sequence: TGTGCCAGCAGCCAAGTTAATGAAAAACTGTTTTTT. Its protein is CASSQVNEKLFF.

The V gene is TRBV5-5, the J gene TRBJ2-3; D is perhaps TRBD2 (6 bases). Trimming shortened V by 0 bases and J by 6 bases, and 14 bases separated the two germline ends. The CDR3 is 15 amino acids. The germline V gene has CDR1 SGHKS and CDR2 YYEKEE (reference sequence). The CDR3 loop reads CASSLDGSGSDTQYF. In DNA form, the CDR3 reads TGTGCCAGCAGCTTGGACGGGAGCGGCTCCGATACGCAGTATTTT.

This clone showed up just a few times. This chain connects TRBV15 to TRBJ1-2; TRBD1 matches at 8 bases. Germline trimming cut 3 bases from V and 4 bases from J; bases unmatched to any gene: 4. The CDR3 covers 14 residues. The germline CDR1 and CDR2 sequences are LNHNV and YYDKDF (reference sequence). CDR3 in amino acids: CATSRDRDGYGYTF. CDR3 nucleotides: TGTGCCACCAGCAGGGACAGGGATGGCTATGGCTACACCTTC. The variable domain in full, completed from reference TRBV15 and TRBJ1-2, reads DAMVIQNPRYQVTQFGKPVTLSCSQTLNHNVMYWYQQKSSQAPKLLFHYYDKDFNNEADTPDNFQSRRPNTSFCFLDIRSPGLGDTAMYLCATSRDRDGYGYTFGSGTRLTVV.

The CDR3 sequence is CASSQQGRTANEKLFF. The CDR3 nucleotides read TGTGCCAGCAGTCAACAGGGACGAACGGCTAATGAAAAACTGTTTTTT. The chain is built from TRBV28 and TRBJ1-4, with D perhaps matching TRBD1 (6 bases). The germline V gene has CDR1 MDHEN and CDR2 SYDVKM. The V end was cut by 5 bases, the J end by 3 bases, with 16 bases between. The CDR3 sequence is 16 residues long.

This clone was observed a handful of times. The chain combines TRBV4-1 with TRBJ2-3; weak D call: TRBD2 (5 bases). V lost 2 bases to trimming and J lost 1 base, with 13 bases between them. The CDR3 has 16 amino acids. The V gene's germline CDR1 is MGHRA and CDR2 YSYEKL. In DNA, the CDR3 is TGCGCCAGCAGCCAAACTAGAATGGTTCGCACAGATACGCAGTATTTT. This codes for CASSQTRMVRTDTQYF.

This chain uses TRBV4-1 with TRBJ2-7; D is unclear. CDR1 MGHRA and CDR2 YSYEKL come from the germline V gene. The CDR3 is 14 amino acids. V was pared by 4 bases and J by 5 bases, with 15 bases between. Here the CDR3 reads CASSLGPNPDEQYF. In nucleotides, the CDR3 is TGCGCCAGCAGCCTCGGACCCAACCCTGACGAGCAGTACTTC.

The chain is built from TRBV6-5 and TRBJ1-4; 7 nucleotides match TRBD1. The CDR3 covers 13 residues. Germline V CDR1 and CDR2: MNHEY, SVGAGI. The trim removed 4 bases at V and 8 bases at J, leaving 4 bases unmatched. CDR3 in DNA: TGTGCCAGCAGTTCCCAGGGGGAGGAAAAACTGTTTTTT. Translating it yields CASSSQGEEKLFF.

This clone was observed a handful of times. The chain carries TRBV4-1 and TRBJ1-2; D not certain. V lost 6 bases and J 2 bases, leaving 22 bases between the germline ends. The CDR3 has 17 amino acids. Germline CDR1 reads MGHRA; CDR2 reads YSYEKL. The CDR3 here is CASRSLVGVRSNYGYTF. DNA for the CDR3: TGCGCCAGCAGGTCCCTTGTCGGGGTCAGGTCCAACTATGGCTACACCTTC.

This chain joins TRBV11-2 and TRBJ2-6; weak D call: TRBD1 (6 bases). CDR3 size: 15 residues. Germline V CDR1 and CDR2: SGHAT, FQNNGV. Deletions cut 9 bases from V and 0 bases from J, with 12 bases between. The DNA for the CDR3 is TGTGCCAGTGGACAGAGTAGCTCTGGGGCCAACGTCCTGACTTTC. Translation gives CASGQSSSGANVLTF.

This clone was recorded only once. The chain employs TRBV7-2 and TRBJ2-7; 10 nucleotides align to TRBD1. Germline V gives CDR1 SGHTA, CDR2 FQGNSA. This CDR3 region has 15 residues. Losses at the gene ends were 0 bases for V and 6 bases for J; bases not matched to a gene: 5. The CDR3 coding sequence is TGTGCCAGCAGCTTAGCCGGGACAGGGGAGTTCGAGCAGTACTTC. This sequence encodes CASSLAGTGEFEQYF.

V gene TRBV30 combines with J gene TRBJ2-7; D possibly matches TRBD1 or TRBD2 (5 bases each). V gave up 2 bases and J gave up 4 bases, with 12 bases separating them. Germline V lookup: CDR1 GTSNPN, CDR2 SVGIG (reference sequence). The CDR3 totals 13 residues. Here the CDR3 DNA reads TGTGCCTGGAGTTGGGGACGTGCTTACGAGCAGTACTTC. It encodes CAWSWGRAYEQYF. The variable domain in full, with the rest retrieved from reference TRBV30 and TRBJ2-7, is SQTIHQWPATLVQPVGSPLSLECTVEGTSNPNLYWYRQAAGRGLQLLFYSVGIGQISSEVPQNLSASRPQDRQFILSSKKLLLSDSGFYLCAWSWGRAYEQYFGPGTRLTVT.

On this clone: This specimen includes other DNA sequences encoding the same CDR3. The CDR3 DNA follows: TGCGCCAGCAGCCTCGACGGTAATAGCAATCAGCCCCAGCATTTT. Translated: CASSLDGNSNQPQHF. This rearrangement joins TRBV5-1 to TRBJ1-5; D gene uncertain. Germline CDR1 and CDR2: SGHRS and YFSETQ. The CDR3 has 15 residues. V was trimmed by 4 bases and J by 0 bases, leaving 11 bases between them.

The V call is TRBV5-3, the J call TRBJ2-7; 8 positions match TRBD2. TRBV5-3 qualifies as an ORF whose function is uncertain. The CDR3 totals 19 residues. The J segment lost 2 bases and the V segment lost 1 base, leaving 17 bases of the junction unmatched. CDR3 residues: CARSLCPRRGGRTPYEQYF. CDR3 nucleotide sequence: TGTGCCAGAAGCTTGTGTCCCCGCCGCGGGGGGCGTACTCCCTACGAGCAGTACTTC.

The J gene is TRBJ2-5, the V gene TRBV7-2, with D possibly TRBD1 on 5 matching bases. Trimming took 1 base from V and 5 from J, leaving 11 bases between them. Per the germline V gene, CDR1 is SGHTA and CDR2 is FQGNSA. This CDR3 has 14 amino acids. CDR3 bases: TGTGCCAGCAGCTTAGAGGCCCAGGGTGAGACCCAGTACTTC. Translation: CASSLEAQGETQYF.

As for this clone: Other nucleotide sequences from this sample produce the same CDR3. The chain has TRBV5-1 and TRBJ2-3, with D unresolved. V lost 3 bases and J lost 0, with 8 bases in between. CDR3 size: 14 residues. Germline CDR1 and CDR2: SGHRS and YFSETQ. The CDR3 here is CASSSARSTDTQYF. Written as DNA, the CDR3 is TGCGCCAGCAGCTCGGCTCGGAGCACAGATACGCAGTATTTT. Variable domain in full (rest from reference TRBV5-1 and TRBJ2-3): KAGVTQTPRYLIKTRGQQVTLSCSPISGHRSVSWYQQTPGQGLQFLFEYFSETQRNKGNFPGRFSGRQFSNSRSEMNVSTLELGDSALYLCASSSARSTDTQYFGPGTRLTVL.

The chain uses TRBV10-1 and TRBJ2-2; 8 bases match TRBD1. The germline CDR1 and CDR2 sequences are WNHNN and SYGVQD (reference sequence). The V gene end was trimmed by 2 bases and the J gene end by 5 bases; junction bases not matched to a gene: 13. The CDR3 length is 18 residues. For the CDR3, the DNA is TGCGCCAGCAGTGAGATAATACCGGGACAGGTAAGGACCGGGGAGCTGTTTTTT. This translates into CASSEIIPGQVRTGELFF.

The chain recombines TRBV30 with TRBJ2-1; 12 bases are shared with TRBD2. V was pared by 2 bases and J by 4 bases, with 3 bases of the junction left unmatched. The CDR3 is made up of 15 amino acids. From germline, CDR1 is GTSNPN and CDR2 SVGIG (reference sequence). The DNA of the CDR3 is TGTGCCTGGAGTCGACTAGCGGGGGATTACAATGAGCAGTTCTTC. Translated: CAWSRLAGDYNEQFF.

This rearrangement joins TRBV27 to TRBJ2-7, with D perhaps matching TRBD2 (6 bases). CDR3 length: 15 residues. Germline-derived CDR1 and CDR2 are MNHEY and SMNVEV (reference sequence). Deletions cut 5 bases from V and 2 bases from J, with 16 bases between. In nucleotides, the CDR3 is TGTGCCAGCAGTGAACGCCGGGAGCCTGCCTACGAGCAGTACTTC. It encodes CASSERREPAYEQYF.

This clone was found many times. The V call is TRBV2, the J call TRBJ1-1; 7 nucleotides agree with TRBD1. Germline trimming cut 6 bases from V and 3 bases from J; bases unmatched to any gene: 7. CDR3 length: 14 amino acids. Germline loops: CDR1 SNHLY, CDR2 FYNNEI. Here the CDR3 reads CASRNRGWYTEAFF. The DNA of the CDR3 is TGTGCCAGCAGGAACAGGGGATGGTACACTGAAGCTTTCTTT.

CDR3 sequence: CASSLGTGRRNEQFF. DNA for the CDR3: TGTGCCAGCAGTCTAGGGACAGGGCGGCGTAATGAGCAGTTCTTC. This chain connects TRBV28 to TRBJ2-1; 9 positions agree with TRBD1. V lost 5 bases and J lost 7; bases outside the gene matches: 9. This CDR3 spans 15 amino acids. CDR1 is MDHEN and CDR2 is SYDVKM in the germline V gene.

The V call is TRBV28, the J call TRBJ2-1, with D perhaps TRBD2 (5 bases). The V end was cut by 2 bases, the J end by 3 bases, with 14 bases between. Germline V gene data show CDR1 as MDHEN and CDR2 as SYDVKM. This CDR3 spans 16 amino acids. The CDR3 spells CASSLVGRKRYNEQFF. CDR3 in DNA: TGTGCCAGCAGTTTAGTAGGGAGAAAGCGCTACAATGAGCAGTTCTTC. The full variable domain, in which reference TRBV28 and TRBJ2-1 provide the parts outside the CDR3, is DVKVTQSSRYLVKRTGEKVFLECVQDMDHENMFWYRQDPGLGLRLIYFSYDVKMKEKGDIPEGYSVSREKKERFSLILESASTNQTSMYLCASSLVGRKRYNEQFFGPGTRLTVL.